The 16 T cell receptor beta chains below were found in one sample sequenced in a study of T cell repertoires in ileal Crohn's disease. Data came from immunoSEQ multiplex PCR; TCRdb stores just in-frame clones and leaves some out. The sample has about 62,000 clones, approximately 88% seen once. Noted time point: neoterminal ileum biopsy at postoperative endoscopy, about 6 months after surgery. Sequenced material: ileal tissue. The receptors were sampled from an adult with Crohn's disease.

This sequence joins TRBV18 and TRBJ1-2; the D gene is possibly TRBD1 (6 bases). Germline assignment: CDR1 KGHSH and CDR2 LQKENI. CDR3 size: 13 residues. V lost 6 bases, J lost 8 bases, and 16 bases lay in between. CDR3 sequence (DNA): TGTGCCAGCTCCCCGGACAGCCCACGGGGCTACACCTTC. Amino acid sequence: CASSPDSPRGYTF.

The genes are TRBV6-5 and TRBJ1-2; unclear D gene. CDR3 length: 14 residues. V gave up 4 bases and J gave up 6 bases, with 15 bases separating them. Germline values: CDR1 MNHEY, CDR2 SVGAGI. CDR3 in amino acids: CASSSPGWEDGYTF. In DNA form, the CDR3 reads TGTGCCAGCAGTTCGCCCGGATGGGAGGATGGCTACACCTTC.

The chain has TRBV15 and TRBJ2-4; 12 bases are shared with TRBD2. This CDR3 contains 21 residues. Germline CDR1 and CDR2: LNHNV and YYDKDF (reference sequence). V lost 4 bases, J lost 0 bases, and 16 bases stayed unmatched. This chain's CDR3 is CATSTTRSLAGGPLAKNIQYF. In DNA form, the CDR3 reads TGTGCCACCAGCACCACTCGGTCACTAGCGGGGGGACCATTAGCCAAAAACATTCAGTACTTC.

The CDR3 region is CASSPGQGRQPQHF. CDR3 DNA: TGTGCCAGTAGTCCCGGACAGGGCCGGCAGCCCCAGCATTTT. The V and J genes are TRBV19 and TRBJ1-5; 8 bases agree with TRBD1. V was pared by 5 bases and J by 7 bases, with 7 bases of the junction left unmatched. Germline V CDR1 and CDR2: LNHDA, SQIVND (reference sequence). The CDR3 contains 14 residues.

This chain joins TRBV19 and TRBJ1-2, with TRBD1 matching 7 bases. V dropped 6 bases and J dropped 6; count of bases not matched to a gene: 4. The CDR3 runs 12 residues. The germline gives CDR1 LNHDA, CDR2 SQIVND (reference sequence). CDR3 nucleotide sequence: TGTGCCAGTAGACAGGGGTGGCATGGCTACACCTTC. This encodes CASRQGWHGYTF.

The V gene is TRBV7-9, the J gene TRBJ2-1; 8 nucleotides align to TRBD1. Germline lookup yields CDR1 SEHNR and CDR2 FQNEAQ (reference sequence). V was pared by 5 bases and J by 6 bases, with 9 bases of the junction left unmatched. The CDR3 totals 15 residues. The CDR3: CASSQGTGGVNEQFF. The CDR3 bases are TGTGCCAGCAGCCAAGGCACAGGGGGTGTCAATGAGCAGTTCTTC.

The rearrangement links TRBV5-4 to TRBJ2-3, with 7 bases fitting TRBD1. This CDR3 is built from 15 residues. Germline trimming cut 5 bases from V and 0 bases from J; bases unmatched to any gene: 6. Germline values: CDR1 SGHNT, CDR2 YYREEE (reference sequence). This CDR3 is CASRVDRASTDTQYF. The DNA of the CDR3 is TGTGCCAGCAGGGTTGACAGGGCTAGCACAGATACGCAGTATTTT.

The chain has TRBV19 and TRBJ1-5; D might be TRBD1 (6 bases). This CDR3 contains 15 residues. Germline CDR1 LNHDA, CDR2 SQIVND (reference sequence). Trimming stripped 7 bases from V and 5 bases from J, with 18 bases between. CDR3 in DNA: TGTGCCAGTACCCCCGGTTGGGGGGGCGATCAGCCCCAGCATTTT. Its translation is CASTPGWGGDQPQHF.

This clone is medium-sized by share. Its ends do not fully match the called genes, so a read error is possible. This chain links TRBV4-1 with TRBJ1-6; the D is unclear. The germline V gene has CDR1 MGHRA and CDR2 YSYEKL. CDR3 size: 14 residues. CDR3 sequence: CASNQRHEDPPLHF. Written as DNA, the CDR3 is TGCGCCAGCAACCAACGGCATGAGGATCCACCCCTCCACTTT.

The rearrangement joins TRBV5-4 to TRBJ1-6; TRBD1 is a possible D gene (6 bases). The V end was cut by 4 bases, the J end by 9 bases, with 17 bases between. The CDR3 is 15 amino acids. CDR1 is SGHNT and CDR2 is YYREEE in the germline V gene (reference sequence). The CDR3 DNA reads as TGTGCCAGCAGCCCGGGGGGGGCAGGCCCTTCACCCCTCCACTTT. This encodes CASSPGGAGPSPLHF. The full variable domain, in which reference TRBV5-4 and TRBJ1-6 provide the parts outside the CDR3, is ETGVTQSPTHLIKTRGQQVTLRCSSQSGHNTVSWYQQALGQGPQFIFQYYREEENGRGNFPPRFSGLQFPNYSSELNVNALELDDSALYLCASSPGGAGPSPLHFGNGTRLTVT.

The DNA of the CDR3 is TGCGCCAGCAGCCCCAGGGGAAGGACGAACACTGAAGCTTTCTTT. Its translation: CASSPRGRTNTEAFF. The genes are TRBV5-1 and TRBJ1-1, with D maybe TRBD1 (6 bases). Germline lookup yields CDR1 SGHRS and CDR2 YFSETQ. Trimming removed 4 bases from V and 1 base from J, with 14 bases in between. The CDR3 totals 15 residues.

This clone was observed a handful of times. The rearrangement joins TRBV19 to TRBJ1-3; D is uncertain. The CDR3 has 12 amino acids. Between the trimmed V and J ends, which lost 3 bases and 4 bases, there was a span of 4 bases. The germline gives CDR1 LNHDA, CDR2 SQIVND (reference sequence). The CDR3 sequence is CASSIGGNTIYF. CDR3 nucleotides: TGTGCCAGTAGTATCGGGGGAAACACCATATATTTT.

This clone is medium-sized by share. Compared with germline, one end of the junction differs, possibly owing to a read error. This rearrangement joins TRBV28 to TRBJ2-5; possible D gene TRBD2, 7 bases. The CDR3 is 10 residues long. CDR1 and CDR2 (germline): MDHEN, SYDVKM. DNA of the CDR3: TGTGCCAGCGGACCCAGGGGAGGGGACTTC. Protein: CASGPRGGDF.

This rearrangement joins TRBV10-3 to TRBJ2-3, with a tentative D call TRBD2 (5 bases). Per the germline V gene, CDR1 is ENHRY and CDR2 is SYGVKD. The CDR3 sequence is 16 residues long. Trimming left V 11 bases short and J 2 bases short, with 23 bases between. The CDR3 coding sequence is TGTGCCTCACAGTGGAACGGGAACCACCTCACAGATACGCAGTATTTT. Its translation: CASQWNGNHLTDTQYF.

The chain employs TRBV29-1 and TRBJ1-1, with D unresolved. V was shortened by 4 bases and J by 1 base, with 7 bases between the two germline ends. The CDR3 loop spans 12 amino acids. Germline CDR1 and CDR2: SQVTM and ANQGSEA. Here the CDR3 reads CSVALSNTEAFF. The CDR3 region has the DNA TGCAGCGTTGCCCTATCGAACACTGAAGCTTTCTTT. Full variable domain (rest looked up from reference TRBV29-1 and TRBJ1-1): SAVISQKPSRDICQRGTSLTIQCQVDSQVTMMFWYRQQPGQSLTLIATANQGSEATYESGFVIDKFPISRPNLTFSTLTVSNMSPEDSSIYLCSVALSNTEAFFGQGTRLTVV.

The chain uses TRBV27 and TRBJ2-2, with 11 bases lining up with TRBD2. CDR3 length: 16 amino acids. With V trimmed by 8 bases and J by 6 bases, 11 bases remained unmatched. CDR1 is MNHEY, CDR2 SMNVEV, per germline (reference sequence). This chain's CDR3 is CASGGIAGGPPGELFF. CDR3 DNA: TGTGCCAGCGGGGGTATAGCGGGGGGGCCCCCCGGGGAGCTGTTTTTT.